One T cell receptor beta chain is described in this entry. This clone was observed once. The antigen this receptor binds is unknown. No qualities accompany the bases; no much larger clone lies one base away. The sample belongs to a study of shared T cell receptors in the human thymus (dated by TCRdb to 2020 to 2023). General notes on the study: The study examined how self-reactive, shared T-cell receptor alpha chains are generated in the human thymus.

The library relied on the immunoSEQ multiplex PCR assay. The table was pulled from immuneACCESS by TCRdb, which kept in-frame rearrangements only. Such tables lose some clones; where checked, under half of the loss comes from unresolved V genes, and the rest has no known cause. This sample gives 450,000 to 650,000 clones in total; approximately 80% of them show up just once. The ten biggest clones cover around 0.012% of the sample. The CDR3, cysteine through phenylalanine, is 21 amino acids long. Only the CDR3 portion is preserved as DNA: 63 bases, with reading frame beginning at the first base. Trimmed from V: 1 base; trimmed from J: 4 bases; junction bases lacking a gene match: 20. The germline V gene gives CDR1 as SGHVS and CDR2 as FQNEAQ. These data were also filed under a second study, of human thymus T cells. The second study, in turn, reports: Immunologically healthy infants undergoing open corrective cardiac surgery for congenital heart defects in Finland were used as donors. Thymus tissue was collected as surgical resects that were removed during corrective cardiac surgery. Biased V and J gene segment usage appeared to be present in both thymic and peripheral blood repertoires. Highly overlapping thymic TCR repertoires among unrelated individuals were reported in the related research. The study used roughly eight infant thymus samples plus four related peripheral blood samples to characterize TCR alpha and beta repertoires. The cohort included more than 5 male and a couple of female infants, with donor ages spanning 7 to 244 days. Thymocytes were mechanically released from the tissue and were stored as pellets of about 9-33 million cells at -70 degrees C. A QIAsymphony instrument was used to extract genomic DNA from the frozen cell pellets. TCRB and TCRAD loci were amplified from a standardized quantity of quality-controlled genomic DNA using the immunoSEQ multiplex PCR assay. The amplicons covered the V(D)J region and were long enough to include the CDR3 and to identify the V and J genes. The commercial immunoSEQ service was used to sequence amplicons on an Illumina platform. Corrections for primer bias and sequencing errors followed previously described methods, while TCRAD and TCRB definitions were based on the IMGT database. immunoSEQ Analyzer 3.0 and VDJTools were used for repertoire analysis, which covered basic statistics, V/J segment usage, diversity estimates, rarefaction and pairwise overlap. To estimate diversity, the Chao1, ChaoE, Efron-Thisted, Shannon and inverse Simpson indices were applied, and diversity was also estimated on datasets down-sampled to the smallest sample. For repertoire overlap, CDR3 nucleotide sequence, V gene and J gene had to match strictly, and clustering was done by Jaccard-based multidimensional scaling. On average, roughly 890,000 unique TCRB clonotypes were obtained from thymus samples, compared with 70,000 to 100,000 from blood samples.

Sequenced input: thymocytes. The V and J genes are TRBV7-8 and TRBJ2-1, with 9 central nucleotides matching TRBD1. This sequence originates from a boy under two years old with a congenital heart defect. Donor details come from another sample of the same person, matched by shared clones. The nucleotides read TGTGCCAGCAGCTTAGGCCTGCCCCGGGACAGGGACCGGGGAGATTACAATGAGCAGTTCTTC. Its amino acids are CASSLGLPRDRDRGDYNEQFF.